The next 29 T cell receptor beta chains were all read from a single sample in a study of T-cell memory formation after mild COVID-19. TCRdb itself ran the 5' RACE reads through MiXCR, one entry per CDR3 protein. The sample shows fewer than 75,000 distinct CDR3 sequences, less than 15% of them seen only once. The sample taken for sequencing was PBMCs or a T cell subset sorted from them (not recorded which). All receptors derive from a young man who had mild COVID-19 (a few samples of this study predate the infection). Cell type and time point are not known.

This clonotype has just a few counts. The chain carries TRBV3-1 and TRBJ1-1, with D unresolved. CDR3 size: 11 residues. Germline assignment: CDR1 LGHDT and CDR2 YNNKEL (reference sequence). V gave up 1 base and J gave up 4 bases, with 1 base separating them. The CDR3 region has the DNA TGTGCCAGCAGCCAAGTCACTGAAGCTTTCTTT. It specifies CASSQVTEAFF.

The chain recombines TRBV5-1 with TRBJ1-1; unclear D gene. In germline, CDR1 is SGHRS, CDR2 YFSETQ. With 5 bases removed from V and 4 bases from J, the gap between germline ends came to 6 bases. The CDR3 sequence is 11 residues long. The CDR3 is CASRVSTEAFF. DNA for the CDR3: TGCGCCAGCAGGGTCTCCACTGAAGCTTTCTTT.

This clonotype was observed a few times. The chain uses TRBV3-1 and TRBJ2-1; 9 bases map to TRBD2. Germline V gene lookup returns CDR1 LGHDT and CDR2 YNNKEL (reference sequence). CDR3 size: 15 residues. The J segment lost 7 bases and the V segment lost 8 bases, leaving 12 bases of the junction unmatched. This chain's CDR3 is CASEWGSGGGNEQFF. CDR3 nucleotide sequence: TGTGCCAGCGAATGGGGTAGCGGGGGAGGAAATGAGCAGTTCTTC.

Ten or more counts support this clonotype. The rearrangement joins TRBV12-3 or TRBV12-4 to TRBJ2-1; 10 bases are a match to TRBD2. The V and J ends lost 4 bases and 12 bases, in that order; junction bases with no gene match: 3. The CDR3 loop spans 12 amino acids. CDR3 protein: CASSSRLAGQFF. CDR3 in DNA: TGTGCCAGCAGTTCCCGACTAGCGGGGCAGTTCTTC.

The chain links TRBV11-2 to TRBJ2-2; 7 nucleotides agree with TRBD1. V shed 4 bases, J shed 8 bases, and the junction held 13 bases outside the gene matches. The CDR3 is made up of 16 amino acids. Germline CDR1 reads SGHAT; CDR2 reads FQNNGV. The chain's CDR3 is CASSSQPATGKGELFF. CDR3 in DNA: TGTGCCAGCAGCTCTCAACCGGCGACAGGGAAAGGGGAGCTGTTTTTT.

This clonotype was seen a handful of times. V is TRBV20-1 and J is TRBJ2-2; 8 bases map to TRBD2. Germline loops: CDR1 DFQATT, CDR2 SNEGSKA (reference sequence). CDR3 length equals 15 residues. With 3 bases clipped from V and 5 bases from J, the junction kept 8 bases outside the gene matches. The CDR3 is CSARIHGGGTGELFF. CDR3 DNA: TGCAGTGCTAGGATCCACGGGGGGGGGACCGGGGAGCTGTTTTTT.

V is TRBV20-1 and J is TRBJ1-2; D call uncertain. The CDR3 covers 16 residues. Trimming removed 3 bases from V and 5 bases from J, with 22 bases in between. In germline, CDR1 is DFQATT, CDR2 SNEGSKA (reference sequence). CDR3 amino acids: CSARRGVGLLWYGYTF. The CDR3 region has the DNA TGCAGTGCTAGGCGAGGTGTGGGTTTACTATGGTATGGCTACACCTTC.

This clonotype was observed a few times. The chain is built from TRBV12-3 or TRBV12-4 and TRBJ1-5; D call uncertain. Trimming pared 3 bases from V and 6 bases from J, leaving 12 bases between. The CDR3 contains 14 residues. The CDR3 DNA follows: TGTGCCAGCAGTTTTCTGGACGGGATTCAGCCCCAGCATTTT. It yields the protein CASSFLDGIQPQHF.

A few counts support this clonotype. This chain joins TRBV5-6 and TRBJ2-3; 10 bases line up with TRBD2. The germline CDR1 and CDR2 sequences are SGHDT and YYEEEE. The CDR3 totals 15 residues. V lost 4 bases to trimming and J lost 1 base; unmatched junction nucleotides: 3. CDR3 region: CASSPGTSGTDTQYF. The DNA for the CDR3 is TGTGCCAGCAGCCCCGGGACTAGCGGCACAGATACGCAGTATTTT.

This clonotype was seen a handful of times. The chain uses TRBV24-1 and TRBJ2-5; the match to TRBD2 covers 14 bases. V was pared by 9 bases and J by 5 bases, with 7 bases of the junction left unmatched. The CDR3 is 15 amino acids. The germline gives CDR1 KGHDR, CDR2 SFDVKD. The CDR3: CATEGTSGGRETQYF. The CDR3 nucleotides are TGTGCCACCGAAGGGACTAGCGGGGGCCGGGAGACCCAGTACTTC.

The J gene is TRBJ1-4, the V gene TRBV5-6, with 7 bases lining up with TRBD1. Germline V lookup: CDR1 SGHDT, CDR2 YYEEEE. This CDR3 contains 14 residues. J was trimmed by 8 bases and V by 2 bases; bases with no gene match: 6. Written as DNA, the CDR3 is TGTGCCAGCAGCTTCGGCAGGGGGTACGAAAAACTGTTTTTT. It translates to CASSFGRGYEKLFF.

The chain recombines TRBV25-1 with TRBJ1-6; D gene unclear. Germline V lookup: CDR1 MGHDK, CDR2 SYGVNS. The V and J ends lost 6 bases and 13 bases respectively, with 13 bases between them. The CDR3 consists of 12 residues. Here the CDR3 DNA reads TGTGCCAGCAGAACCGCGGAGAGGCCCCTCCACTTT. This codes for CASRTAERPLHF.

This clonotype was observed at least ten times. The chain is built from TRBV20-1 and TRBJ2-4; 7 bases fit TRBD2. After removal of 5 bases from V and 15 bases from J, the junction contained 13 bases not matched to a gene. The CDR3 has 12 amino acids. Germline-derived CDR1 and CDR2 are DFQATT and SNEGSKA (reference sequence). The CDR3, as DNA: TGCAGTGCTGCGGGAGACTACGCACGTTGGTACTTC. It translates to CSAAGDYARWYF.

This clonotype was picked up a small number of times. This rearrangement joins TRBV10-3 to TRBJ1-1, with D hard to call. The CDR3 runs 15 residues. Germline V gene lookup returns CDR1 ENHRY and CDR2 SYGVKD. V was clipped by 10 bases and J by 3 bases, with 21 bases between them. CDR3 protein: CATHVNSGRDTEAFF. CDR3 nucleotide sequence: TGTGCCACCCACGTAAACTCGGGCCGGGACACTGAAGCTTTCTTT.

V gene TRBV5-4 combines with J gene TRBJ2-5; D gene uncertain. This CDR3 has 13 amino acids. The V gene lost 1 base and the J gene lost 5 bases, with 9 bases spanning the gap. From germline, CDR1 is SGHNT and CDR2 YYREEE (reference sequence). CDR3 in amino acids: CASSLRVGETQYF. The CDR3 nucleotides are TGTGCCAGCAGCTTGCGGGTGGGGGAGACCCAGTACTTC.

This clonotype has more than one count but fewer than ten. The chain recombines TRBV19 with TRBJ1-6, with 10 nucleotides matching TRBD1. With 11 bases clipped from V and 12 bases from J, the junction kept 13 bases outside the gene matches. Germline lookup yields CDR1 LNHDA and CDR2 SQIVND (reference sequence). The CDR3 consists of 14 residues. The CDR3: CAGRVGQGTGPLHF. The CDR3 nucleotides read TGTGCCGGACGCGTGGGACAGGGGACTGGACCCCTCCACTTT.

This clonotype was seen a few times. V gene TRBV19 combines with J gene TRBJ2-4; the D is unclear. V dropped 4 bases and J dropped 1 base, with 14 bases sitting between them. CDR1 is LNHDA, CDR2 SQIVND, per germline (reference sequence). There are 16 residues in the CDR3. The CDR3: CASSTPALGAKNIQYF. CDR3 DNA: TGTGCCAGTAGTACACCCGCCCTTGGGGCCAAAAACATTCAGTACTTC. The whole variable domain, filled in from reference TRBV19 and TRBJ2-4, reads DGGITQSPKYLFRKEGQNVTLSCEQNLNHDAMYWYRQDPGQGLRLIYYSQIVNDFQKGDIAEGYSVSREKKESFPLTVTSAQKNPTAFYLCASSTPALGAKNIQYFGAGTRLSVL.

This clonotype was detected only a few times. The chain carries TRBV3-1 and TRBJ1-2; D is perhaps TRBD1 (5 bases). Germline V gene lookup returns CDR1 LGHDT and CDR2 YNNKEL (reference sequence). The CDR3 spans 15 residues. Trimming left V 1 base short and J 5 bases short, with 14 bases between. CDR3 nucleotides: TGTGCCAGCAGCCAAGGCCGGGGGGTGGAGTATGGCTACACCTTC. Amino acids: CASSQGRGVEYGYTF.

This clonotype came up a few times. The V gene is TRBV5-6, the J gene TRBJ1-6; D remains unclear. The CDR3 is 13 residues long. CDR1 and CDR2 from the germline V gene are SGHDT and YYEEEE. Trimming stripped 4 bases from V and 7 bases from J, with 9 bases between. CDR3 nucleotides: TGTGCCAGCAGCCCTCCGGAGAATTCACCCCTCCACTTT. Translating gives CASSPPENSPLHF.

This clonotype came up a few times. This could be a read error, since a much larger clone is one nucleotide away. This sequence joins TRBV4-3 and TRBJ2-1, with 8 bases that match TRBD1. J lost 8 bases, V lost 0 bases, and 6 bases had no gene match. Looked up from germline, CDR1 is LGHNA and CDR2 is YSLEER. The CDR3 covers 15 residues. CDR3 protein: CASSQEGQVWDEQFF. The DNA for the CDR3 is TGCGCCAGCAGCCAAGAGGGACAGGTGTGGGATGAGCAGTTCTTC.

The chain combines TRBV11-2 with TRBJ1-1; maybe TRBD1 (5 bases). The germline gives CDR1 SGHAT, CDR2 FQNNGV. The CDR3 runs to 13 residues. V lost 6 bases and J lost 3, with 11 bases in between. CDR3 region: CASSFRVDTEAFF. The CDR3 coding sequence is TGTGCCAGCAGTTTCAGGGTGGACACTGAAGCTTTCTTT.

This clonotype has just a few counts. The V call is TRBV7-2, the J call TRBJ1-3; D unresolved. V was cut by 6 bases and J by 0 bases, with 6 bases left in between. The germline gives CDR1 SGHTA, CDR2 FQGNSA. This CDR3 region has 13 residues. For the CDR3, the DNA is TGTGCCAGCAGACTTAACTCTGGAAACACCATATATTTT. This gives the protein CASRLNSGNTIYF.

This clonotype was observed many times. As DNA, the CDR3 is TGTGCCAGCAGCTTAGAGCGGGGGGGCGGGGAGACCCAGTACTTC. Its translation is CASSLERGGGETQYF. This chain links TRBV7-3 with TRBJ2-5, with TRBD2 matching 10 bases. The germline gives CDR1 SGHTA, CDR2 FQGTGA. J gave up 5 bases and V 2 bases, and 5 bases lay outside the gene matches. CDR3 length: 15 amino acids.

This clonotype was detected only a few times. The chain joins TRBV4-3 to TRBJ1-5; unclear D gene. Trimming shortened V by 7 bases and J by 0 bases, and 10 bases separated the two germline ends. The CDR3 loop spans 14 amino acids. Germline assignment: CDR1 LGHNA and CDR2 YSLEER. The CDR3 sequence is CASKNSYSNQPQHF. Written as DNA, the CDR3 is TGCGCCAGCAAGAATTCGTATAGCAATCAGCCCCAGCATTTT.

In its sample, this clonotype was seen a few times. The V gene is TRBV3-1, the J gene TRBJ2-3; D gene uncertain. Trimming removed 4 bases from V and 6 bases from J, with 17 bases in between. The CDR3 spans 15 residues. Germline V lookup: CDR1 LGHDT, CDR2 YNNKEL (reference sequence). CDR3 nucleotide sequence: TGTGCCAGCAGCCCGGCAGCCCCGATTGGGGATACGCAGTATTTT. As protein: CASSPAAPIGDTQYF.

V is TRBV7-2 and J is TRBJ2-1, with 10 bases aligning to TRBD2. The germline V gene encodes CDR1 SGHTA and CDR2 FQGNSA. V lost 5 bases, J lost 9 bases, and 10 bases stayed unmatched. The CDR3 has 15 residues. The CDR3 here is CASSPGLAGVSEQFF. The CDR3 DNA sequence: TGTGCCAGCAGCCCTGGGCTAGCGGGGGTTTCTGAGCAGTTCTTC.

In its sample, this clonotype was seen a few times. The rearrangement joins TRBV7-2 to TRBJ2-7; D possibly matches TRBD1 or TRBD2 (5 bases each). Germline lookup yields CDR1 SGHTA and CDR2 FQGNSA. V lost 5 bases and J 6 bases, leaving 17 bases between the germline ends. This CDR3 spans 14 amino acids. The CDR3 DNA follows: TGTGCCAGCAGCGTGGGACCAGAGACCACCGAGCAGTACTTC. This translates into CASSVGPETTEQYF.

CDR3 sequence: CASSDPGQGRQETQYF. In DNA, the CDR3 is TGTGCCAGCAGTGATCCGGGGCAGGGGAGGCAAGAGACCCAGTACTTC. V is TRBV6-1 and J is TRBJ2-5; D may be TRBD1 or TRBD2 (6 bases each). V lost 3 bases, J lost 2 bases, and 16 bases lay in between. CDR3 size: 16 residues. The germline V gene encodes CDR1 MNHNS and CDR2 SASEGT.

The chain recombines TRBV6-1 with TRBJ1-5; 8 bases line up with TRBD1. There are 16 residues in the CDR3. With 3 bases clipped from V and 3 bases from J, the junction kept 7 bases outside the gene matches. Germline CDR1 and CDR2: MNHNS and SASEGT. The CDR3 protein is CASSDPGQGANQPQHF. In DNA, the CDR3 is TGTGCCAGCAGTGACCCCGGGCAGGGGGCCAATCAGCCCCAGCATTTT.